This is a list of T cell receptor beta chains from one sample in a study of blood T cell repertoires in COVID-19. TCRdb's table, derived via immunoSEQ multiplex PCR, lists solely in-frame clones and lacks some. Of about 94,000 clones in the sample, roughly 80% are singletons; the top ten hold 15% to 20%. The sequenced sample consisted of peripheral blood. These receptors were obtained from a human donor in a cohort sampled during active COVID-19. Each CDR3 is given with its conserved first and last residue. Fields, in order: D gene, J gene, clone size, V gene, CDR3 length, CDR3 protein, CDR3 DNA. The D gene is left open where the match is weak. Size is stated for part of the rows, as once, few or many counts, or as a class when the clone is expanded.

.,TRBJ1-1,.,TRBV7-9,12,CASSDQGKEAFF,TGTGCCAGCAGCGACCAGGGGAAGGAAGCTTTCTTT
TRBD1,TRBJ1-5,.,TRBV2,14,CASSGDRVSQPQHF,TGTGCCAGCAGTGGGGACAGGGTTAGCCAGCCCCAGCATTTT
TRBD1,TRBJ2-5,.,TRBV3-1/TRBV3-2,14,CASGNTGGRETQYF,TGTGCCAGCGGGAATACAGGGGGAAGGGAGACCCAGTACTTC
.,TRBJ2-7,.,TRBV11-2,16,CASSLGWGDSSYEQYF,TGTGCCAGCAGCCTAGGGTGGGGGGACTCCTCCTACGAGCAGTACTTC
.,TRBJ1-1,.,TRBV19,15,CASTQMDTRFTEAFF,TGTGCCAGTACCCAGATGGACACCCGATTCACTGAAGCTTTCTTT
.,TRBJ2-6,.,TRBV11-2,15,CASSVGSSGANVLTF,TGTGCCAGCAGCGTGGGCTCCTCTGGGGCCAACGTCCTGACTTTC
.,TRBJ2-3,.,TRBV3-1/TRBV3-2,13,CASSQEERVAQYF,TGTGCCAGCAGCCAAGAAGAGCGGGTCGCGCAGTATTTT
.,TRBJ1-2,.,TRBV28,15,CASSLGQASNYGYTF,TGTGCCAGCAGTTTAGGGCAGGCGTCCAACTATGGCTACACCTTC
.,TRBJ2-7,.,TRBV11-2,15,CASSFSAVLRDEQYF,.
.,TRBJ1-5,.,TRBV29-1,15,CSVATTGVNNQPQHF,TGCAGCGTTGCGACTACCGGGGTGAATAATCAGCCCCAGCATTTT
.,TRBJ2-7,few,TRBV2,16,CASSPLGSKGDYEQYF,TGTGCCAGCAGTCCCCTCGGGTCTAAGGGGGATTACGAGCAGTACTTC
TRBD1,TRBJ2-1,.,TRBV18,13,CASSPGTGNEQFF,TGTGCCAGCTCCCCCGGGACAGGCAATGAGCAGTTCTTC
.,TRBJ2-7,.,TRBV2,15,CASRTSGNRGYEQYF,TGTGCCAGCAGAACCTCCGGGAATAGAGGCTACGAGCAGTACTTC
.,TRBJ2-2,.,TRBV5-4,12,CASSRDTGELFF,TGTGCCAGCAGCCGGGACACCGGGGAGCTGTTTTTT
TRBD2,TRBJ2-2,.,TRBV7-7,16,CASSLEAGGRAGELFF,TGTGCCAGCAGCCTAGAAGCGGGAGGACGGGCCGGGGAGCTGTTTTTT
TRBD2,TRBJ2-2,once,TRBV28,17,CASSLGSPSGRAGELFF,TGTGCCAGCAGTTTAGGCTCTCCTAGCGGGAGGGCCGGGGAGCTGTTTTTT
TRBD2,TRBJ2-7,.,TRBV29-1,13,CSVEGTSKNEQYF,TGCAGCGTTGAAGGGACTAGCAAAAACGAGCAGTACTTC
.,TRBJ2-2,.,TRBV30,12,CAADRDNGELFF,TGTGCTGCAGATAGGGACAACGGGGAGCTGTTTTTT
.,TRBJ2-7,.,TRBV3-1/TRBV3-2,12,CASSTSSYEQYF,TGTGCCAGCAGCACCAGCTCCTACGAGCAGTACTTC
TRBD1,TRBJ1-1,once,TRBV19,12,CASGTGNTEAFF,TGTGCCAGTGGGACAGGGAACACTGAAGCTTTCTTT
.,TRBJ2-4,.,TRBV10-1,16,CASSPSRNLSKNIQYF,TGCGCCAGCAGTCCATCGAGGAACCTTTCCAAAAACATTCAGTACTTC
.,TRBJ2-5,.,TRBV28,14,CASSAPLSKETQYF,TGTGCCAGCAGTGCCCCCCTTTCTAAAGAGACCCAGTACTTC
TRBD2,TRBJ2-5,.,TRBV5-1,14,CASSPGLAPETQYF,TGCGCCAGCAGCCCGGGACTAGCGCCTGAGACCCAGTACTTC
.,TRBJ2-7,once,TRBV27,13,CASRRRGGYEQYF,TGTGCCAGCCGAAGGAGGGGGGGTTACGAGCAGTACTTC
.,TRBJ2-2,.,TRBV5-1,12,CATTGLTGELFF,TGCGCCACAACGGGGTTAACCGGGGAGCTGTTTTTT
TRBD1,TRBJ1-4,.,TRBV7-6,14,CASSYRGLGEKLFF,TGTGCCAGCAGCTACAGGGGTTTAGGGGAAAAACTGTTTTTT
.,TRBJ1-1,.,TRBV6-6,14,CASTYSGGATEAFF,TGTGCCAGCACCTACAGCGGGGGGGCCACTGAAGCTTTCTTT
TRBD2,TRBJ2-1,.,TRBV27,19,CASSRVPASGRAVYNEQFF,TGTGCCAGCAGCCGAGTCCCGGCTAGCGGGAGGGCCGTTTACAATGAGCAGTTCTTC
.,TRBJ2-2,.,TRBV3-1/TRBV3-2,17,CASSQVFLAANTGELFF,TGTGCCAGCAGCCAGGTCTTCTTGGCCGCGAACACCGGGGAGCTGTTTTTT
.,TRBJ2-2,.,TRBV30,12,CAWSRVAGELFF,TGTGCCTGGAGTCGGGTCGCCGGGGAGCTGTTTTTT
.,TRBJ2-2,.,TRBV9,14,CASSVDGYTGELFF,TGTGCCAGCAGCGTAGACGGTTACACCGGGGAGCTGTTTTTT